This entry describes one T cell receptor (beta chain). These donors, healthy bone marrow donors, were studied. This sample was included in a study of cytomegalovirus exposure and HLA in healthy donors. The PCR ran on 60 Vbeta and 13 Jbeta primers. The assay was immunoSEQ multiplex PCR, and TCRdb's table has in-frame clones only and misses some. The sample carries around 130,000 clones, 70% to 75% recorded once. This receptor was taken from a young man in good health and CMV-seronegative. Sequenced: PBMCs.

Here the CDR3 DNA reads TGCGCCAGCAGCCAAGACCCACGGTACACTGAAGCTTTCTTT. This codes for CASSQDPRYTEAFF. The chain is built from TRBV4-1 and TRBJ1-1; D uncertain. The CDR3 contains 14 residues. V was pared by 0 bases and J by 3 bases, with 8 bases between. Germline CDR1 and CDR2: MGHRA and YSYEKL.